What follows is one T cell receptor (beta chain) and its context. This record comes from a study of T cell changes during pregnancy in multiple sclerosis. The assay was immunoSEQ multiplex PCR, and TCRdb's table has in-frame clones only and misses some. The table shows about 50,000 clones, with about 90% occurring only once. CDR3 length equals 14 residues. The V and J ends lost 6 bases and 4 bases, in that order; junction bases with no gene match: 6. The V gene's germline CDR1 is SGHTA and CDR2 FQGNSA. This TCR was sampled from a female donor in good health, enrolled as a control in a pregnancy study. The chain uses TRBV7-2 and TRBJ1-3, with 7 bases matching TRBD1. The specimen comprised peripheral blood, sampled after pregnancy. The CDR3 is CASSQGDSGNTIYF. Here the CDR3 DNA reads TGTGCCAGCAGTCAGGGGGATTCCGGAAACACCATATATTTT.